The 21 T cell receptor beta chains listed next were all sequenced from one sample in a study of T-cell reconstitution after alpha-beta-depleted transplantation in children. Unique molecular identifiers were incorporated when the TCRbeta library was constructed. TCRdb recomputed calls from the PCR reads with MiXCR, one row per CDR3 protein. The sample yields a few hundred thousand distinct CDR3 sequences, 25% to 30% seen once. The specimen was PBMCs, collected before TCRalphabeta/CD19-depleted stem cell transplant. The receptor source for this set is a boy under three years old with Wiskott-Aldrich syndrome, due to receive a stem cell transplant.

The table lists this clonotype with a few counts. V usage is TRBV12-3 or TRBV12-4 and J usage is TRBJ2-7; the D is unclear. The CDR3 is 11 residues long. With 5 bases removed from V and 3 bases from J, the gap between germline ends came to 5 bases. CDR3 in amino acids: CASSHNYEQYF. CDR3 DNA sequence: TGTGCCAGCAGTCACAACTACGAGCAGTACTTC.

This clonotype occurred a few times. V usage is TRBV27 and J usage is TRBJ1-1; possibly TRBD1 for D (5 bases). V dropped 6 bases and J dropped 5 bases, with 22 bases sitting between them. This CDR3 contains 16 residues. Looked up from germline, CDR1 is MNHEY and CDR2 is SMNVEV (reference sequence). DNA for the CDR3: TGTGCCAGCAGCCCCCCCGACCAGCCTTGGGGGACTGAAGCTTTCTTT. This translates into CASSPPDQPWGTEAFF.

The chain joins TRBV7-8 to TRBJ2-2; D gene uncertain. In germline, CDR1 is SGHVS, CDR2 FQNEAQ. This CDR3 is 15 amino acids long. Trimming took off 3 bases at V and 1 base at J, with 9 bases between the two ends. The CDR3 reads CASSLTTVNTGELFF. The CDR3 bases are TGTGCCAGCAGCTTGACAACAGTGAACACCGGGGAGCTGTTTTTT. The full variable domain, its missing parts supplied by reference TRBV7-8 and TRBJ2-2, is GAGVSQSPRYKVAKRGQDVALRCDPISGHVSLFWYQQALGQGPEFLTYFQNEAQLDKSGLPSDRFFAERPEGSVSTLKIQRTQQEDSAVYLCASSLTTVNTGELFFGEGSRLTVL.

This clonotype was recorded a few times. V gene TRBV10-3 combines with J gene TRBJ2-1; D remains unclear. The CDR3 is 15 amino acids. V shed 4 bases and J shed 0 bases, with 10 bases lying between them. Per the germline V gene, CDR1 is ENHRY and CDR2 is SYGVKD. The CDR3 DNA sequence: TGTGCCATCAGTGTCAGCGCCTTCTCCTACAATGAGCAGTTCTTC. As protein: CAISVSAFSYNEQFF.

This clonotype occurred a few times. The chain combines TRBV28 with TRBJ2-7, with 8 nucleotides matching TRBD2. Germline V lookup: CDR1 MDHEN, CDR2 SYDVKM. The V and J ends lost 6 bases and 2 bases, in that order; junction bases with no gene match: 6. The CDR3 extends over 14 amino acids. DNA for the CDR3: TGTGCCAGCAGCTTAGCGGGGTGGACCTACGAGCAGTACTTC. Translating gives CASSLAGWTYEQYF.

The rearrangement joins TRBV28 to TRBJ1-1; TRBD1 might be the D (6 bases). V was trimmed by 6 bases and J by 1 base, leaving 15 bases between them. CDR1 is MDHEN and CDR2 is SYDVKM in the germline V gene. The CDR3 has 15 amino acids. The CDR3 loop is CASSPERGRNTEAFF. The CDR3 DNA is TGTGCCAGCAGCCCTGAACGGGGGCGGAACACTGAAGCTTTCTTT.

V gene TRBV27 combines with J gene TRBJ2-1; D is tentatively TRBD1 or TRBD2 (5 bases each). This CDR3 contains 15 residues. The germline gives CDR1 MNHEY, CDR2 SMNVEV (reference sequence). Trimming took 2 bases from V and 0 from J, leaving 8 bases between them. The DNA for the CDR3 is TGTGCCAGCAGTTTACGTGGGACCTCCTACAATGAGCAGTTCTTC. Protein: CASSLRGTSYNEQFF.

The chain employs TRBV12-3 or TRBV12-4 and TRBJ2-1; TRBD2 aligns across 9 bases. The CDR3 has 15 residues. Losses at the gene ends were 6 bases for V and 5 bases for J; bases not matched to a gene: 8. CDR3 in DNA: TGTGCCAGCAGCAGATCCGGCGGGAGGGACAATGAGCAGTTCTTC. Amino acids: CASSRSGGRDNEQFF.

This rearrangement joins TRBV25-1 to TRBJ2-5, with 14 nucleotides matching TRBD2. Trimming removed 4 bases from V and 5 bases from J; junction bases left unmatched: 3. CDR1 is MGHDK, CDR2 SYGVNS, per germline. This CDR3 region has 15 residues. CDR3 in amino acids: CASSAGTSGSETQYF. The CDR3, as DNA: TGTGCCAGCAGTGCCGGGACTAGCGGGAGCGAGACCCAGTACTTC. The full variable domain, rest sourced from reference TRBV25-1 and TRBJ2-5, is EADIYQTPRYLVIGTGKKITLECSQTMGHDKMYWYQQDPGMELHLIHYSYGVNSTEKGDLSSESTVSRIRTEHFPLTLESARPSHTSQYLCASSAGTSGSETQYFGPGTRLLVL.

There are a few counts of this clonotype. The chain employs TRBV6-1 and TRBJ2-1, with 11 nucleotides matching TRBD2. The germline V gene has CDR1 MNHNS and CDR2 SASEGT. The CDR3 runs 12 residues. V lost 7 bases, J lost 9 bases, and 2 bases stayed unmatched. CDR3 loop: CASIAGGAEQFF. CDR3 DNA: TGTGCCAGCATAGCGGGAGGGGCTGAGCAGTTCTTC.

This clonotype was seen a handful of times. The rearrangement links TRBV5-1 to TRBJ2-2, with D unclear. This CDR3 contains 17 residues. Between the trimmed V and J ends, which lost 0 bases and 2 bases, there was a span of 14 bases. The germline V gene has CDR1 SGHRS and CDR2 YFSETQ. The CDR3 DNA sequence: TGCGCCAGCAGCTTGGTAGTAGTAAAGATTAACACCGGGGAGCTGTTTTTT. This sequence encodes CASSLVVVKINTGELFF.

The chain couples TRBV12-3 or TRBV12-4 to TRBJ1-1, with D hard to call. V lost 5 bases and J 6 bases, leaving 13 bases between the germline ends. The CDR3 consists of 13 residues. The CDR3 loop is CASSRTMGAEAFF. In nucleotides, the CDR3 is TGTGCCAGCAGTCGGACCATGGGCGCTGAAGCTTTCTTT.

This rearrangement joins TRBV18 to TRBJ1-5; the match to TRBD1 covers 8 bases. This CDR3 is 15 amino acids long. Germline V gene lookup returns CDR1 KGHSH and CDR2 LQKENI. Trimming cost V 2 bases and J 8 bases; bases outside gene matches: 8. The chain's CDR3 is CASSPTGGIREPQHF. In nucleotides, the CDR3 is TGTGCCAGCTCACCAACAGGGGGGATCAGGGAGCCCCAGCATTTT.

V usage is TRBV5-1 and J usage is TRBJ2-7; 8 positions agree with TRBD1. This CDR3 is built from 14 residues. Germline-derived CDR1 and CDR2 are SGHRS and YFSETQ. V shed 0 bases, J shed 4 bases, and the junction held 3 bases outside the gene matches. In DNA form, the CDR3 reads TGCGCCAGCAGCTTGGAACAGGGGGGATACGAGCAGTACTTC. It encodes CASSLEQGGYEQYF.

This chain connects TRBV20-1 to TRBJ2-1; D is uncertain. The CDR3 is 13 amino acids. V lost 6 bases and J lost 0, with 9 bases in between. Germline V gene lookup returns CDR1 DFQATT and CDR2 SNEGSKA (reference sequence). In DNA form, the CDR3 reads TGCAGTGCCTTGACATTCTCCTACAATGAGCAGTTCTTC. It codes for CSALTFSYNEQFF.

This clonotype has more than one count but fewer than ten. This sequence joins TRBV7-6 and TRBJ2-7; D may correspond to TRBD1 or TRBD2 (6 bases each). Trimming shortened V by 1 base and J by 2 bases, and 9 bases separated the two germline ends. The CDR3 has 14 residues. CDR1 is SGHVS and CDR2 is FNYEAQ in the germline V gene. The CDR3 DNA reads as TGTGCCAGCAGCTTAGAGGAGGGGGCCTACGAGCAGTACTTC. This encodes CASSLEEGAYEQYF.

The chain joins TRBV20-1 to TRBJ1-3, with D possibly TRBD1 on 5 matching bases. Germline V lookup: CDR1 DFQATT, CDR2 SNEGSKA (reference sequence). CDR3 length: 14 amino acids. V gave up 3 bases and J gave up 4 bases, with 13 bases separating them. The CDR3 DNA sequence: TGCAGTGCTAGGCAGGGCGGTAGGGGAAACACCATATATTTT. This translates into CSARQGGRGNTIYF.

The genes are TRBV4-1 and TRBJ1-5; 9 bases line up with TRBD1. The CDR3 spans 15 residues. The trim removed 3 bases at V and 5 bases at J, leaving 5 bases unmatched. CDR1 is MGHRA and CDR2 is YSYEKL in the germline V gene. The CDR3 DNA reads TGCGCCAGCAGCCAGCTGGACAGGGGTGATCAGCCCCAGCATTTT. This sequence encodes CASSQLDRGDQPQHF.

This clonotype was counted between two and nine times. This chain uses TRBV27 with TRBJ1-6; no clear D gene. This CDR3 has 15 amino acids. Germline V gene lookup returns CDR1 MNHEY and CDR2 SMNVEV (reference sequence). V was shortened by 2 bases and J by 8 bases, with 13 bases between the two germline ends. The CDR3 is CASSLVGTSDSPLHF. The CDR3 DNA sequence: TGTGCCAGCAGTTTAGTCGGAACCTCGGATTCACCCCTCCACTTT.

There are a few counts of this clonotype. This rearrangement joins TRBV28 to TRBJ2-7; 15 bases fit TRBD2. CDR1 is MDHEN, CDR2 SYDVKM, per germline. This CDR3 has 15 amino acids. Germline trimming cut 6 bases from V and 2 bases from J; bases unmatched to any gene: 2. CDR3 loop: CASRWTSGRAYEQYF. The DNA for the CDR3 is TGTGCCAGCAGGTGGACTAGCGGGAGGGCCTACGAGCAGTACTTC.

This clonotype occurred a few times. The rearrangement joins TRBV7-9 to TRBJ2-3; D gene unclear. This CDR3 region has 14 residues. Germline CDR1 reads SEHNR; CDR2 reads FQNEAQ (reference sequence). V dropped 2 bases and J dropped 5 bases, with 11 bases sitting between them. For the CDR3, the DNA is TGTGCCAGCAGCTTACGTTGGATGGGAGATACGCAGTATTTT. Translated: CASSLRWMGDTQYF. Together with reference TRBV7-9 and TRBJ2-3, the CDR3 gives the full variable domain: DTGVSQNPRHKITKRGQNVTFRCDPISEHNRLYWYRQTLGQGPEFLTYFQNEAQLEKSRLLSDRFSAERPKGSFSTLEIQRTEQGDSAMYLCASSLRWMGDTQYFGPGTRLTVL.